The 22 T cell receptor beta chains in this list originate from one sample, sequenced in a study of T cells in Graves' hyperthyroidism and ophthalmopathy. RNA transcripts gave rise to amplified TCR beta CDR3 regions. During a first-round RT-PCR of the TCR CDR3, the HTBI primer set was used. One entry per CDR3 protein results from TCRdb running MiXCR on the multiplex PCR reads. Of 280,000 or so distinct CDR3 sequences listed, around 15% are singletons. The specimen sequenced was blood. The receptors stem from a woman aged 45-60 years with Graves' hyperthyroidism that later progressed to Graves' ophthalmopathy.

This clonotype was picked up many times. The V call is TRBV7-4, the J call TRBJ1-2; D ambiguous. CDR3 length equals 14 residues. Germline V gene sequence: CDR1 SGHVT, CDR2 SQSDAQ. The germline V and J ends were trimmed by 5 bases and 3 bases, with 13 bases remaining between them. The CDR3 DNA is TGTGCCAGCAGCCCCCGGCGGTACCACTATGGCTACACCTTC. This codes for CASSPRRYHYGYTF.

This clonotype was detected a few times. The V and J genes are TRBV29-1 and TRBJ1-1, with D maybe TRBD1 (5 bases). Germline-derived CDR1 and CDR2 are SQVTM and ANQGSEA. This CDR3 contains 13 residues. The ends were cut back, 6 bases at V and 1 base at J, with 12 bases in the middle. The CDR3 region has the DNA TGCAGCGTGGTGGGGCACCCGAACACTGAAGCTTTCTTT. Translated: CSVVGHPNTEAFF.

This clonotype showed up many times. The rearrangement links TRBV5-1 to TRBJ1-2; D call uncertain. V was clipped by 6 bases and J by 6 bases, with 9 bases between them. The length of the CDR3 is 11 residues. CDR1 SGHRS and CDR2 YFSETQ come from the germline V gene. CDR3 amino acids: CASTKGDGYTF. The CDR3 region has the DNA TGCGCCAGCACCAAGGGCGATGGCTACACCTTC.

This clonotype was observed a few times. The J gene is TRBJ1-2, the V gene TRBV6-5; 11 positions agree with TRBD1. The V gene end was trimmed by 2 bases and the J gene end by 4 bases; junction bases not matched to a gene: 3. The germline V gene has CDR1 MNHEY and CDR2 SVGAGI. The CDR3 is 15 amino acids. This chain's CDR3 is CASSYRTGGSYGYTF. The DNA for the CDR3 is TGTGCCAGCAGTTACCGGACAGGGGGCTCCTATGGCTACACCTTC.

The J gene is TRBJ1-4, the V gene TRBV28; maybe TRBD1 (5 bases). V gave up 1 base and J gave up 3 bases, with 9 bases separating them. Germline V lookup: CDR1 MDHEN, CDR2 SYDVKM. The CDR3 has 15 amino acids. CDR3 nucleotides: TGTGCCAGCAGTTTATCCAGGGATCCTAATGAAAAACTGTTTTTT. Translation: CASSLSRDPNEKLFF.

V usage is TRBV13 and J usage is TRBJ2-7; D may correspond to TRBD1 or TRBD2 (5 bases each). The CDR3 has 12 amino acids. Trimming shortened V by 8 bases and J by 7 bases, and 15 bases separated the two germline ends. CDR1 is PRHDT, CDR2 FYEKMQ, per germline (reference sequence). For the CDR3, the DNA is TGTGCCAGCCGGGGCCCAAGTGGAGAGCAGTACTTC. It translates to CASRGPSGEQYF.

The sample holds many counts of this clonotype. The chain combines TRBV20-1 with TRBJ2-1, with unresolved D. Per the germline V gene, CDR1 is DFQATT and CDR2 is SNEGSKA (reference sequence). CDR3 length: 13 amino acids. The V end lost 0 bases, the J end lost 13 bases, and 16 bases lay between the germline ends. This chain's CDR3 is CSARDQLAMIQFF. The CDR3 nucleotides are TGCAGTGCTAGAGATCAACTGGCAATGATCCAGTTCTTC.

In its sample, this clonotype was seen many times. The rearrangement joins TRBV11-2 to TRBJ2-5; no firm D call. Looked up from germline, CDR1 is SGHAT and CDR2 is FQNNGV. The CDR3 consists of 13 residues. Trimming removed 3 bases at V and 4 bases at J, with 9 bases between. The DNA for the CDR3 is TGTGCCAGCAGCTTCCACTCGGGAGAGACCCAGTACTTC. This codes for CASSFHSGETQYF.

This clonotype occurred many times. The chain links TRBV3-1 to TRBJ2-3, with a tentative D call TRBD1 (5 bases). The germline V and J ends were trimmed by 10 bases and 2 bases, with 19 bases remaining between them. There are 15 residues in the CDR3. Germline CDR1 and CDR2: LGHDT and YNNKEL (reference sequence). The CDR3 here is CATARGFIPTDTQYF. Written as DNA, the CDR3 is TGTGCCACCGCTAGGGGTTTTATTCCCACAGATACGCAGTATTTT.

This clonotype occurred many times. The chain recombines TRBV5-1 with TRBJ2-1; possibly TRBD1 for D (5 bases). V lost 0 bases and J lost 6, with 16 bases in between. Germline loops: CDR1 SGHRS, CDR2 YFSETQ. CDR3 length: 16 amino acids. CDR3 nucleotide sequence: TGCGCCAGCAGCTTGGAACAGGCGGCGCGAGGCAATGAGCAGTTCTTC. It codes for CASSLEQAARGNEQFF.

This clonotype was picked up many times. J is TRBJ1-1 and V is TRBV11-2; D ambiguous. Germline V gene sequence: CDR1 SGHAT, CDR2 FQNNGV. The V end was cut by 7 bases, the J end by 1 base, with 13 bases between. The CDR3 consists of 14 residues. The CDR3 bases are TGTGCCAGCACCCTATCGGCGGGGAACACTGAAGCTTTCTTT. It yields the protein CASTLSAGNTEAFF.

Ten or more counts support this clonotype. J is TRBJ2-3 and V is TRBV7-2, with a tentative D call TRBD2 (6 bases). The length of the CDR3 is 15 residues. With 4 bases removed from V and 6 bases from J, the gap between germline ends came to 17 bases. CDR1 is SGHTA, CDR2 FQGNSA, per germline. CDR3 bases: TGTGCCAGCAGCTCCCAGAGCACCGCGGGGGATACGCAGTATTTT. Translation gives CASSSQSTAGDTQYF.

In its sample, this clonotype was seen many times. The chain has TRBV7-3 and TRBJ2-3, with D tentatively TRBD1 or TRBD2 (5 bases each). Germline V gives CDR1 SGHTA, CDR2 FQGTGA. Trimming removed 5 bases at V and 4 bases at J, with 19 bases between. CDR3 length equals 16 residues. The CDR3 spells CASSLGTNFGSDTQYF. The CDR3 coding sequence is TGTGCCAGCAGCCTCGGGACCAACTTCGGTTCAGATACGCAGTATTTT.

This clonotype was observed many times. The chain combines TRBV9 with TRBJ2-3, with TRBD2 as a possible D gene (5 bases). The V end lost 0 bases, the J end lost 6 bases, and 14 bases lay between the germline ends. The CDR3 covers 15 residues. Germline V gene sequence: CDR1 SGDLS, CDR2 YYNGEE. The CDR3 spells CASSVASEGADTQYF. CDR3 nucleotides: TGTGCCAGCAGCGTAGCTTCTGAGGGCGCTGATACGCAGTATTTT. The entire variable domain, with the rest obtained from reference TRBV9 and TRBJ2-3, is as follows: DSGVTQTPKHLITATGQRVTLRCSPRSGDLSVYWYQQSLDQGLQFLIQYYNGEERAKGNILERFSAQQFPDLHSELNLSSLELGDSALYFCASSVASEGADTQYFGPGTRLTVL.

The rearrangement links TRBV2 to TRBJ2-5; 10 bases align to TRBD1. Unmatched junction bases numbered 5, after V lost 7 bases and J lost 0 bases. This CDR3 is 15 amino acids long. Germline assignment: CDR1 SNHLY and CDR2 FYNNEI. As DNA, the CDR3 is TGTGCCAGCAACCGGGACAGGGGATACCAAGAGACCCAGTACTTC. Its protein product is CASNRDRGYQETQYF.

There are many counts of this clonotype. This chain links TRBV11-2 with TRBJ2-7; D unclear. This CDR3 is built from 13 residues. Per the germline V gene, CDR1 is SGHAT and CDR2 is FQNNGV. V lost 2 bases and J lost 3, with 8 bases in between. As DNA, the CDR3 is TGTGCCAGCAGCTTACAGTTCATCTACGAGCAGTACTTC. Translated: CASSLQFIYEQYF.

The sample holds many counts of this clonotype. This chain links TRBV7-2 with TRBJ2-1; 8 positions agree with TRBD2. Losses at the gene ends were 5 bases for V and 7 bases for J; bases not matched to a gene: 10. Germline CDR1 SGHTA, CDR2 FQGNSA. The CDR3 length is 15 residues. The CDR3 protein is CASSVGSGSINEQFF. CDR3 DNA sequence: TGTGCCAGCAGCGTAGGGAGCGGGAGTATAAATGAGCAGTTCTTC.

This clonotype was counted many times. CDR3 residues: CASTQGEAGEHEQFF. CDR3 nucleotides: TGTGCCAGCACCCAGGGGGAAGCGGGAGAACATGAGCAGTTCTTC. V gene TRBV6-2 or TRBV6-3 combines with J gene TRBJ2-1; D perhaps matches TRBD2 (8 bases). CDR3 length equals 15 residues. Germline CDR1 and CDR2: MNHEY and SVGEGT. With 7 bases removed from V and 8 bases from J, the gap between germline ends came to 21 bases.

In this sample, this clonotype turned up many times. The chain employs TRBV10-3 and TRBJ2-1; 12 nucleotides agree with TRBD2. The trim removed 3 bases at V and 7 bases at J, leaving 4 bases unmatched. This CDR3 is 15 amino acids long. Germline lookup yields CDR1 ENHRY and CDR2 SYGVKD. CDR3 in amino acids: CAISEGLAGGNEQFF. CDR3 DNA: TGTGCCATCAGTGAAGGGCTAGCGGGAGGGAATGAGCAGTTCTTC.

The chain joins TRBV4-1 to TRBJ1-2; D unresolved. V lost 2 bases, J lost 8 bases, and 9 bases lay in between. Germline loops: CDR1 MGHRA, CDR2 YSYEKL. The CDR3 covers 12 residues. The CDR3 sequence: CASSQPAGGYTF. CDR3 coding DNA: TGCGCCAGCAGCCAACCCGCCGGGGGCTACACCTTC.

This clonotype was counted at least ten times. The J gene is TRBJ2-4, the V gene TRBV12-3 or TRBV12-4; 8 bases agree with TRBD1. CDR3 length: 18 residues. The V segment lost 6 bases and the J segment 2 bases; nucleotides outside the gene matches: 15. The CDR3 nucleotides read TGTGCCAGCAGACGGGATGGACAGGGCGCCGGTTCCAAAAACATTCAGTACTTC. Amino acid sequence: CASRRDGQGAGSKNIQYF.

This clonotype was detected ten times or more. This chain connects TRBV24-1 to TRBJ2-3; 8 nucleotides match TRBD1. The CDR3 contains 14 residues. The germline gives CDR1 KGHDR, CDR2 SFDVKD. With 6 bases clipped from V and 3 bases from J, the junction kept 4 bases outside the gene matches. In DNA, the CDR3 is TGTGCCACCAGTCGCACAGGGGGAACAGATACGCAGTATTTT. Protein product: CATSRTGGTDTQYF.